This is a list of T cell receptor beta chains from one sample in a study of T-cell reconstitution after alpha-beta-depleted transplantation in children. TCRdb recomputed calls from the PCR reads with MiXCR, one row per CDR3 protein. The repertoire holds 700,000 to 850,000 distinct CDR3 sequences, with 16% as singletons. The material was PBMCs, mostly from graft donor cells, obtained 360 days after TCRalphabeta/CD19-depleted stem cell transplant. The receptors derive from a male patient aged 10 to 17 who had a stem cell transplant for acute lymphoblastic leukemia, so the T cells may come from the graft donor. CDR3s include the opening cysteine and the closing phenylalanine or tryptophan.

TRBV12-3/TRBV12-4,TRBJ2-3,CASSLGEGDTQYF
TRBV11-3,TRBJ2-2,CASSFLVGELFF
TRBV16,TRBJ2-7,CASSESLAGIKQYF
TRBV2,TRBJ2-1,CASSPIYEQFF
TRBV9,TRBJ2-2,CASSVALKGKMNTGELIF
TRBV7-8,TRBJ2-2,CASCPLRDWNTGELFF
TRBV7-2,TRBJ2-7,CASSLSGGQTYEQYF
TRBV9,TRBJ2-3,CASSVLPSGTKKADTQYF
TRBV6-1,TRBJ2-7,CASRSPSGRLGVHEQYF
TRBV5-1,TRBJ1-1,CASSTQTGRDTEAFF
TRBV29-1,TRBJ2-3,CSVERGAGTDTQYF
TRBV3-1,TRBJ2-5,CASSQGRVGRGETQYF
TRBV20-1,TRBJ2-1,CSAGGRSHYNEQFF
TRBV4-1,TRBJ2-4,CASSQDGTLAKNIQYF
TRBV5-1,TRBJ1-1,CASGDPGTANTEAFF
TRBV19,TRBJ2-1,CASSIFYNEQFF
TRBV18,TRBJ1-4,CASSPRVQGPNEKLFF
TRBV11-2,TRBJ2-1,CASSEGLAGGYNEQFF
TRBV29-1,TRBJ2-5,CSVEKWETQYF
TRBV28,TRBJ1-1,CASSLRVSEAFF
TRBV20-1,TRBJ2-1,CSARAGGGHKQFF
TRBV7-2,TRBJ2-7,CASSLGPAGIGYEQYF
TRBV7-6,TRBJ2-7,CASSLVGGGLGEQYF
TRBV3-1,TRBJ2-4,CASSPSWDRGSLAKNIQYF
TRBV5-1,TRBJ2-1,CASSPPGSGSNEQFF